This entry lists 31 T cell receptor beta chains sequenced from one sample in a study of blood T cell repertoires in COVID-19. TCRdb's copy holds only in-frame clones and misses some; the assay was immunoSEQ multiplex PCR. Of 200,000 to 250,000 clones detected, about 85% appear once; the ten largest clones hold over 9.5%. Sequenced input: peripheral blood. The receptors were sampled from a young woman who had recovered from COVID-19.

The chain couples TRBV3-1 (or the pseudogene TRBV3-2) to TRBJ2-6; 9 bases line up with TRBD1. Germline V CDR1 and CDR2: LGHDT, YNNKEL (reference sequence). Trimming took 5 bases from V and 3 from J; bases not matched to a gene: 5. CDR3 length: 16 residues. The CDR3 DNA sequence: TGTGCCAGCAGCACAACAGGGGGCGTTGGGGCCAACGTCCTGACTTTC. Its protein product is CASSTTGGVGANVLTF.

This rearrangement joins TRBV6-5 to TRBJ2-1; a weak D match, TRBD1 (6 bases). The CDR3 contains 13 residues. V was pared by 0 bases and J by 16 bases, with 16 bases between. Germline lookup yields CDR1 MNHEY and CDR2 SVGAGI. The CDR3 is CASSYSMGARVFF. CDR3 DNA: TGTGCCAGCAGTTACTCGATGGGGGCTAGAGTTTTCTTC.

J is TRBJ1-1 and V is TRBV2; no clear D gene. The CDR3 spans 13 residues. Germline-derived CDR1 and CDR2 are SNHLY and FYNNEI. Trimming pared 6 bases from V and 1 base from J, leaving 9 bases between. The CDR3: CASRREGNTEAFF. CDR3 DNA: TGTGCCAGCAGGCGGGAGGGGAACACTGAAGCTTTCTTT.

The V call is TRBV25-1, the J call TRBJ1-2; tentatively, D is TRBD1 (5 bases). Germline values: CDR1 MGHDK, CDR2 SYGVNS. Trimming shortened V by 5 bases and J by 1 base, and 8 bases separated the two germline ends. This CDR3 has 13 residues. The CDR3 is CASSRGNNYGYTF. In DNA, the CDR3 is TGTGCCAGCAGTCGGGGGAATAACTATGGCTACACCTTC.

The chain joins TRBV6-2 or TRBV6-3 to TRBJ2-3; D may be TRBD1 (5 bases). The CDR3 covers 14 residues. Germline CDR1 and CDR2: MNHEY and SVGEGT. The germline V and J ends were trimmed by 1 base and 2 bases, with 7 bases remaining between them. The CDR3 bases are TGTGCCAGCAGTTACTACAGGTCCACAGATACGCAGTATTTT. Encoded protein: CASSYYRSTDTQYF.

The chain carries TRBV30 and TRBJ1-2, with D hard to call. Trimming took off 2 bases at V and 4 bases at J, with 8 bases between the two ends. The CDR3 is 12 residues long. Germline CDR1 GTSNPN, CDR2 SVGIG (reference sequence). CDR3: CAWSFSTYGYTF. DNA of the CDR3: TGTGCCTGGAGTTTTAGTACCTATGGCTACACCTTC.

This rearrangement joins TRBV6-2 or TRBV6-3 to TRBJ1-2; the D is unclear. V dropped 5 bases and J dropped 6 bases, with 13 bases sitting between them. Per the germline V gene, CDR1 is MNHEY and CDR2 is SVGEGT. The CDR3 has 13 residues. The CDR3 reads CASSPRREDGYTF. The CDR3 DNA reads as TGTGCCAGCAGTCCGCGGCGGGAGGATGGCTACACCTTC.

The chain has TRBV30 and TRBJ1-1; 10 bases line up with TRBD1. This CDR3 is 14 amino acids long. V gave up 3 bases and J gave up 4 bases; unmatched junction bases: 5. The germline CDR1 and CDR2 sequences are GTSNPN and SVGIG (reference sequence). The CDR3 here is CAWSAGTGATEAFF. In DNA, the CDR3 is TGTGCCTGGAGCGCCGGGACAGGGGCCACTGAAGCTTTCTTT.

The chain employs TRBV7-3 and TRBJ2-1; tentatively, D is TRBD1 (5 bases). Germline V CDR1 and CDR2: SGHTA, FQGTGA. The CDR3 sequence is 13 residues long. V lost 2 bases to trimming and J lost 6 bases, with 8 bases between them. The CDR3 DNA reads as TGTGCCAGCAGCTTACGACAGTTCAATGAGCAGTTCTTC. Encoded protein: CASSLRQFNEQFF. Using reference TRBV7-3 and TRBJ2-1 for the parts outside the CDR3, the full variable domain is GAGVSQTPSNKVTEKGKYVELRCDPISGHTALYWYRQSLGQGPEFLIYFQGTGAADDSGLPNDRFFAVRPEGSVSTLKIQRTERGDSAVYLCASSLRQFNEQFFGPGTRLTVL.

In this sample, this clone turned up once. The chain recombines TRBV19 with TRBJ1-2; TRBD1 agrees at 7 bases. V trimming: 4 bases; J trimming: 4 bases; junction bases outside the gene matches: 21. This CDR3 has 19 amino acids. The germline V gene encodes CDR1 LNHDA and CDR2 SQIVND (reference sequence). In nucleotides, the CDR3 is TGTGCCAGTAGTACATCCCTAGGATGGACAGGTCGGGGGATCTATGGCTACACCTTC. Amino acid sequence: CASSTSLGWTGRGIYGYTF.

The chain has TRBV7-2 and TRBJ1-1; D perhaps matches TRBD1 (5 bases). V lost 6 bases and J lost 4, with 18 bases in between. The CDR3 length is 15 residues. The V gene's germline CDR1 is SGHTA and CDR2 FQGNSA. CDR3 nucleotide sequence: TGTGCCAGCAGATGGACGGGGGGGATAGGCACTGAAGCTTTCTTT. This gives the protein CASRWTGGIGTEAFF.

This chain connects TRBV28 to TRBJ1-5, with 7 bases fitting TRBD1. Germline V gene sequence: CDR1 MDHEN, CDR2 SYDVKM. The CDR3 contains 18 residues. J was trimmed by 1 base and V by 5 bases; bases with no gene match: 14. The CDR3 reads CASSLESGQVLSNQPQHF. The CDR3 nucleotides are TGTGCCAGCAGTCTCGAATCCGGACAGGTACTGAGCAATCAGCCCCAGCATTTT.

The chain is built from TRBV29-1 and TRBJ2-1; 9 positions agree with TRBD1. The CDR3 runs to 13 residues. CDR1 and CDR2 (germline): SQVTM, ANQGSEA. Trimming took 8 bases from V and 2 from J; bases not matched to a gene: 4. The chain's CDR3 is CSLRQGAYNEQFF. DNA for the CDR3: TGCAGCTTACGACAGGGGGCCTACAATGAGCAGTTCTTC.

V usage is TRBV6-5 and J usage is TRBJ1-1; 7 bases are a match to TRBD1. With 7 bases clipped from V and 4 bases from J, the junction kept 9 bases outside the gene matches. Germline V lookup: CDR1 MNHEY, CDR2 SVGAGI. The CDR3 is 14 residues long. The CDR3 sequence: CASTKRGRVTEAFF. CDR3 in DNA: TGTGCCAGCACGAAAAGGGGGCGAGTCACTGAAGCTTTCTTT.

The chain uses TRBV4-3 and TRBJ2-1; 11 bases are a match to TRBD2. The CDR3 is 14 amino acids. Germline V gene sequence: CDR1 LGHNA, CDR2 YSLEER. V was clipped by 1 base and J by 8 bases; unmatched bases: 1. CDR3 amino acids: CASSQVSGRDEQFF. For the CDR3, the DNA is TGCGCCAGCAGCCAAGTTAGCGGGAGGGATGAGCAGTTCTTC.

V is TRBV29-1 and J is TRBJ1-1; no clear D gene. CDR3 length: 14 amino acids. Germline V lookup: CDR1 SQVTM, CDR2 ANQGSEA. Trimming took 3 bases from V and 0 from J, leaving 11 bases between them. The CDR3 nucleotides are TGCAGCGTTGACGGGGATTTGATGAACACTGAAGCTTTCTTT. Translating it yields CSVDGDLMNTEAFF.

The V call is TRBV27, the J call TRBJ1-4; 8 nucleotides align to TRBD1. With V trimmed by 7 bases and J by 7 bases, 8 bases remained unmatched. This CDR3 has 14 residues. Germline V gene data show CDR1 as MNHEY and CDR2 as SMNVEV (reference sequence). CDR3: CASTTRQGREKLFF. For the CDR3, the DNA is TGTGCCAGCACCACACGACAGGGGCGTGAAAAACTGTTTTTT. Drawing the rest from reference TRBV27 and TRBJ1-4, the complete variable domain is EAQVTQNPRYLITVTGKKLTVTCSQNMNHEYMSWYRQDPGLGLRQIYYSMNVEVTDKGDVPEGYKVSRKEKRNFPLILESPSPNQTSLYFCASTTRQGREKLFFGSGTQLSVL.

The CDR3 DNA reads TGCAGTGCTAGACGGAACACTGAAGCTTTCTTT. As protein: CSARRNTEAFF. The chain carries TRBV20-1 and TRBJ1-1; D gene unclear. This CDR3 spans 11 amino acids. CDR1 is DFQATT and CDR2 is SNEGSKA in the germline V gene (reference sequence). Trimming stripped 2 bases from V and 1 base from J, with 2 bases between.

The CDR3 region has the DNA TGCAGCGCCGGGGACAGTAATCAGCCCCAGCATTTT. Its protein product is CSAGDSNQPQHF. The V and J genes are TRBV29-1 and TRBJ1-5, with TRBD1 matching 7 bases. CDR1 is SQVTM, CDR2 ANQGSEA, per germline. This CDR3 has 12 amino acids. The J segment lost 4 bases and the V segment lost 7 bases, leaving 4 bases of the junction unmatched. The full variable domain, rest sourced from reference TRBV29-1 and TRBJ1-5, is SAVISQKPSRDICQRGTSLTIQCQVDSQVTMMFWYRQQPGQSLTLIATANQGSEATYESGFVIDKFPISRPNLTFSTLTVSNMSPEDSSIYLCSAGDSNQPQHFGDGTRLSIL.

This sequence joins TRBV18 and TRBJ1-1; 7 bases are a match to TRBD1. This CDR3 comprises 14 residues. Trimming took 5 bases from V and 0 from J; bases not matched to a gene: 3. Germline V CDR1 and CDR2: KGHSH, LQKENI. The CDR3 DNA follows: TGTGCCAGCTCAACGACAGGGATGAACACTGAAGCTTTCTTT. It specifies CASSTTGMNTEAFF.

The chain couples TRBV9 to TRBJ2-3; 9 bases fit TRBD2. The CDR3 contains 16 residues. Germline CDR1 reads SGDLS; CDR2 reads YYNGEE. With V trimmed by 0 bases and J by 1 base, 3 bases remained unmatched. The CDR3 sequence is CASSVVLAGGTDTQYF. The CDR3, as DNA: TGTGCCAGCAGCGTAGTGTTAGCGGGAGGCACAGATACGCAGTATTTT.

This chain joins TRBV30 and TRBJ1-1; 7 positions agree with TRBD1. Germline values: CDR1 GTSNPN, CDR2 SVGIG (reference sequence). CDR3 length: 14 amino acids. With 1 base clipped from V and 3 bases from J, the junction kept 5 bases outside the gene matches. The CDR3 here is CAWSGQGMYTEAFF. The CDR3 DNA reads as TGTGCCTGGAGTGGACAGGGTATGTACACTGAAGCTTTCTTT.

Here the CDR3 DNA reads TGTGCCAGCAGCCAAGAACTCGGGACAGGGACCTACGAGCAGTACTTC. Translating gives CASSQELGTGTYEQYF. This rearrangement joins TRBV4-2 to TRBJ2-7; 9 bases fit TRBD1. Looked up from germline, CDR1 is LGHNA and CDR2 is YNFKEQ. With 0 bases clipped from V and 2 bases from J, the junction kept 5 bases outside the gene matches. The CDR3 runs 16 residues.

The chain employs TRBV9 and TRBJ2-2; tentative D call: TRBD1 (6 bases). The V and J ends lost 5 bases and 5 bases respectively, with 16 bases between them. The CDR3 totals 15 residues. Germline CDR1 SGDLS, CDR2 YYNGEE. CDR3 protein: CASSGGLFSTGELFF. The CDR3 region has the DNA TGTGCCAGCAGTGGGGGCCTCTTTAGTACCGGGGAGCTGTTTTTT.

This sequence joins TRBV7-3 and TRBJ1-2, with a tentative D call TRBD1 (6 bases). The CDR3 runs 12 residues. The V and J ends lost 10 bases and 8 bases respectively, with 17 bases between them. Per the germline V gene, CDR1 is SGHTA and CDR2 is FQGTGA. The CDR3 spells CATGGGPTGYTF. The CDR3 nucleotides read TGTGCCACGGGGGGCGGCCCAACGGGCTACACCTTC.

J is TRBJ2-1 and V is TRBV7-6, with 8 bases matching TRBD2. Germline V lookup: CDR1 SGHVS, CDR2 FNYEAQ. The CDR3 contains 15 residues. Trimming cost V 3 bases and J 6 bases; bases outside gene matches: 7. The CDR3 nucleotides are TGTGCCAGCAGCTTGATCAAGCGGGGGCCCAATGAGCAGTTCTTC. Translating it yields CASSLIKRGPNEQFF. The entire variable domain, with the rest obtained from reference TRBV7-6 and TRBJ2-1, is as follows: GAGVSQSPRYKVTKRGQDVALRCDPISGHVSLYWYRQALGQGPEFLTYFNYEAQQDKSGLPNDRFSAERPEGSISTLTIQRTEQRDSAMYRCASSLIKRGPNEQFFGPGTRLTVL.

CDR3 sequence reads: CASSLAVRGPTDTQYF. The CDR3 region has the DNA TGCGCCAGCAGCTTGGCCGTGCGGGGCCCCACAGATACGCAGTATTTT. V and J are TRBV5-1 and TRBJ2-3, with D possibly being TRBD2 (6 bases). Between the trimmed V and J ends, which lost 0 bases and 2 bases, there was a span of 13 bases. Germline CDR1 and CDR2: SGHRS and YFSETQ. The CDR3 is made up of 16 amino acids.

The chain is built from TRBV6-2 or TRBV6-3 and TRBJ2-7, with D unclear. The CDR3 sequence is 12 residues long. Trimming removed 2 bases at V and 4 bases at J, with 6 bases between. The V gene's germline CDR1 is MNHEY and CDR2 SVGEGT. For the CDR3, the DNA is TGTGCCAGCAGTTACCCCCTTTACGAGCAGTACTTC. Its translation is CASSYPLYEQYF.

The chain uses TRBV19 and TRBJ1-1; D is undetermined. V was shortened by 5 bases and J by 2 bases, with 18 bases between the two germline ends. The CDR3 is 16 residues long. The germline gives CDR1 LNHDA, CDR2 SQIVND (reference sequence). CDR3 residues: CASSPRAGGINTEAFF. As DNA, the CDR3 is TGTGCCAGTAGTCCCCGTGCGGGTGGAATTAACACTGAAGCTTTCTTT.

This chain connects TRBV20-1 to TRBJ2-1, with 11 bases identical to TRBD2. The CDR3 is 14 residues long. V was pared by 3 bases and J by 6 bases, with 4 bases of the junction left unmatched. Per germline, CDR1 DFQATT and CDR2 SNEGSKA (reference sequence). As DNA, the CDR3 is TGCAGTGCTAGTAGACTAGCGGGACGCAATGAGCAGTTCTTC. Encoded protein: CSASRLAGRNEQFF.

The chain couples TRBV15 to TRBJ2-2, with 9 nucleotides matching TRBD1. There are 15 residues in the CDR3. Trimming took 7 bases from V and 5 from J; bases not matched to a gene: 8. In germline, CDR1 is LNHNV, CDR2 YYDKDF (reference sequence). CDR3 protein: CATTSLGQGTGELFF. In DNA form, the CDR3 reads TGTGCCACCACCAGCTTAGGACAGGGGACCGGGGAGCTGTTTTTT.